Sequencing of this TCR beta chain was carried out in a study of tumor-infiltrating lymphocytes in glioblastoma multiforme (TCRdb year 2017). Broadly, across the study: To find out whether intratumoral genomic heterogeneity fosters TIL diversity, the study jointly investigated somatic mutations, TIL diversity and immune response activity. What the study reported, not specific to this receptor: Generalizability is limited because the TCR and somatic mutation analysis included only one glioblastoma patient. T cells were not sorted into functional subsets, which the authors noted as a future improvement. RNA-based TCR sequencing may distort clone frequencies because T cells carry unequal numbers of TCR transcripts.

Worth noting for this clonotype: What antigen it recognizes has not been identified. No per-base quality is available; no much larger clone lies one base away.

A modified ARM-PCR protocol with multiple V-beta primers and a C-beta primer was used to build TCRB libraries from RNA via three nested multiplex PCR rounds. TCRB-specific cDNA was synthesized from roughly 0.5 ug total RNA with ProtoScript II Reverse Transcriptase and a C-beta primer. No unique molecular identifiers were described for the TCRB libraries. In the third PCR, barcodes and adapters were added over approximately 25 cycles with Deep VentR (exo-) polymerase, and the 250-500 bp bands were then gel purified. An Illumina HiSeq 2500 generating 250 bp paired-end reads was used to sequence the TCRB libraries. Regarding the original processing steps: Reads were cleaned with Trimmomatic, merged with FLASH, assigned V, D and J segments with MiGEC, and analyzed with VDJtools. Repertoire diversity was measured using the Shannon-Wiener diversity index, which was calculated with VDJtools. Clones were called with MiXCR by TCRdb after fastp trimmed the public reads at Q25, and only in-frame beta chains were retained. Each entry merges the rows of one CDR3 protein and shows their most common DNA and genes. V and J calls and clone size were set by TCRdb, not the authors. This sample holds approximately 30,000 distinct CDR3 sequences; roughly three fifths were observed only once. The top ten clones comprise roughly 33% of the sample.

The junction shows trimming of 3 bases on V and 6 bases on J, plus 9 bases between the germline ends. The CDR3 measures 12 amino acids from cysteine to phenylalanine. Only the CDR3 DNA is retained, 36 bases long and in frame from the first base. Looking up the germline V gene (reference sequence) yields CDR1 DFQATT and CDR2 SNEGSKA. The AllPrep DNA/RNA mini kit was used to purify genomic DNA and total RNA at the same time from each of the roughly 10 tumor samples. Every RNA sample had an RNA integrity number above 6.5 and an OD 260/280 ratio above 1.9. This sequence was found in a male donor with glioblastoma. Sequencing was performed on brain tumor tissue. Here the chain combines TRBV20-1 and TRBJ2-1; TRBD2 might be the D gene, on 6 matching bases. CDR3 protein: CSAREGFNEQFF. The DNA sequence is TGCAGTGCTAGGGAGGGTTTCAATGAGCAGTTCTTC.